This TCR beta chain was profiled in a study of regulatory T cells in long-lasting Graves disease. Building of the TCR beta libraries involved iRepertoire HTBI primers and Arm-PCR of CDR3 regions. TCRdb independently ran MiXCR on the multiplex PCR reads; one entry per CDR3 protein. In the table there are some 330,000 distinct CDR3 sequences, roughly 20% of which are singletons. Study results and caveats: Persistent disease was associated with favored TRBV28 usage and with favored use of TRBJ1-2 and TRBJ2-5.

Stated time point: persistent/refractory GD, antithyroid drugs over 5 years with positive TRAb. There was RNA extracted from PBMCs, and the TCR library was made from it. About this clonotype: What it binds is unknown.

The V end lost 3 bases, the J end lost 8 bases, and 7 bases lay between the germline ends. Germline V gives CDR1 SQVTM, CDR2 ANQGSEA. The CDR3 is 11 amino acids. This chain links TRBV29-1 with TRBJ2-2, with no clear D. Sequences were derived from peripheral blood mononuclear cells (PBMCs), sampled when the disease was refractory, from a patient treated with antithyroid drugs. The TCR sequence derives from a woman between 40 and 50 years old with Graves disease. The CDR3 is CSVDTAGELFF. Here the CDR3 DNA reads TGCAGCGTTGATACGGCTGGGGAGCTGTTTTTT.